Below, 3 T cell receptor beta chains from the same sample are listed, as sequenced in a study of blood T cell repertoires in COVID-19 (dated by TCRdb to 2020 to 2022). Receptors were amplified or captured by the immunoSEQ multiplex PCR assay. TCRdb mirrors the immuneACCESS table, restricted to in-frame sequences. Some clones are absent from its copies; in checked studies, under half trace to an unresolved V gene, and the reason for the others is unknown. In this sample the table shows 400,000 to 550,000 clones, around 89% of which occur a single time. The ten biggest clones cover roughly 4% of the sample. Sequencing was done on a sample of peripheral blood. The source is a woman between 25 and 40 years old with acute or convalescent COVID-19.

The V call is TRBV10-2, the J call TRBJ2-3; TRBD1 matches at 7 bases. Germline values: CDR1 WSHSY, CDR2 SAAADI. Trimming at V came to 5 bases and at J to 0 bases, leaving 2 bases not matched to a gene. The CDR3 is made up of 14 amino acids. CDR3 in DNA: TGCGCCAGCAGTAAGGGGGCTAGCACAGATACGCAGTATTTT. This sequence encodes CASSKGASTDTQYF.

The V gene is TRBV5-8, the J gene TRBJ2-1, with 11 bases that match TRBD2. CDR1 SGHTS and CDR2 YDEGEE come from the germline V gene. V gave up 4 bases and J gave up 3 bases; unmatched junction bases: 3. CDR3 size: 15 residues. The CDR3 spells CASSTLAGDYNEQFF. The CDR3 bases are TGTGCCAGCAGCACACTAGCGGGGGACTACAATGAGCAGTTCTTC. Full variable domain (rest looked up from reference TRBV5-8 and TRBJ2-1): EAGVTQSPTHLIKTRGQQATLRCSPISGHTSVYWYQQALGLGLQFLLWYDEGEERNRGNFPPRFSGRQFPNYSSELNVNALELEDSALYLCASSTLAGDYNEQFFGPGTRLTVL.

This clone was recorded only once. This rearrangement joins TRBV7-8 to TRBJ1-5; TRBD1 aligns across 7 bases. Trimming removed 3 bases from V and 4 bases from J; junction bases left unmatched: 6. This CDR3 has 15 residues. Germline values: CDR1 SGHVS, CDR2 FQNEAQ. The CDR3 protein is CASSFTGAANQPQHF. In DNA, the CDR3 is TGTGCCAGCAGCTTTACAGGGGCAGCAAATCAGCCCCAGCATTTT.